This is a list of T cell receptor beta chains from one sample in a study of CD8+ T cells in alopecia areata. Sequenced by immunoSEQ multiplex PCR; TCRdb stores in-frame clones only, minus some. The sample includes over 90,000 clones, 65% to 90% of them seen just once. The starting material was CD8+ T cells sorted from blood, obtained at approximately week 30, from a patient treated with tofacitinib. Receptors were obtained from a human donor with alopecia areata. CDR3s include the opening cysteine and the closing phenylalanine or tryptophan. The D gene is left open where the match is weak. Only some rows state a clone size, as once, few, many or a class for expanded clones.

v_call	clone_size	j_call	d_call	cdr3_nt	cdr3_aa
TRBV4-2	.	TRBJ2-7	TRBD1	TGTGCCAGCAGCCCTTATCGGGACAGTACCTACGAGCAGTACTTC	CASSPYRDSTYEQYF
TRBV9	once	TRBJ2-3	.	TGTGCCAGCAGCGTAGGGTGGGCGGTGGATACGCAGTATTTT	CASSVGWAVDTQYF
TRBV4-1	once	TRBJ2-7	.	TGCGCCAGCAGCCAAGATCCGGGTACGGCCTACGAGCAGTACTTC	CASSQDPGTAYEQYF
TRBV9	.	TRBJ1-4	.	TGTGCCAGCAGCGTAGAAGACAGGCCTAATGAAAAACTGTTTTTT	CASSVEDRPNEKLFF
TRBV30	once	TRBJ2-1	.	TGTGCCTGGAGTCGCGCGGCTAGCTCCTTCAATGAGCAGTTCTTC	CAWSRAASSFNEQFF
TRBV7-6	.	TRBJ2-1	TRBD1	TGTGCCAGCAGCTTAGGGTCGACAGGGGGTTCGGATTGGATCAATGAGCAGTTCTTC	CASSLGSTGGSDWINEQFF
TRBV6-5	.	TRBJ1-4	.	TGTGCCAGCAGTTACGTGAGGGGGTCCTTAGAAAAACTGTTTTTT	CASSYVRGSLEKLFF
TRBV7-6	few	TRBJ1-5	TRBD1	TGTGCCAGCAGCTCCGGGACAGGGCACAATCAGCCCCAGCATTTT	CASSSGTGHNQPQHF
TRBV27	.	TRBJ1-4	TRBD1	TGTGCCAGCAGCCACTTGGGACAGGCCCTTTTGGCTAATGAAAAACTGTTTTTT	CASSHLGQALLANEKLFF
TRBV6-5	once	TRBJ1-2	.	TGTGCCAGCAGTTCCCCCCAGGGCGATGGCTACACCTTC	CASSSPQGDGYTF
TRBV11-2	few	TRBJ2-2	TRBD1	TGTGCCAGCAGCTCGGGACAGGGCACCGGGGAGCTGTTTTTT	CASSSGQGTGELFF
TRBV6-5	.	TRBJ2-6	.	TGTGCCAGCTCACGAGGGGCCAACGTCCTGACTTTC	CASSRGANVLTF
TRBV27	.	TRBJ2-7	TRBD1	TGTGCCAGCAGTTCAGGGGGTTTCTCCTACGAGCAGTACTTC	CASSSGGFSYEQYF
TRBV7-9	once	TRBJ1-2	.	TGTGCCAGCAGTTCCGGACAGATAAACTATGGCTACACCTTC	CASSSGQINYGYTF
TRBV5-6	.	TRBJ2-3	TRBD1	TGTGCCAGCAGCTACGGGACAGGGGTCACTGATACGCAGTATTTT	CASSYGTGVTDTQYF
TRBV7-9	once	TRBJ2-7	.	TGTGCCAGCAGCTCGGGAAGCAGGCGGGACAATCCCCTCGAGCAGTACTTC	CASSSGSRRDNPLEQYF
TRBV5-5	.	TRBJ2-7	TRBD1	TGTGCCAGTGGACAGGGAAACGAGCAGTACTTC	CASGQGNEQYF
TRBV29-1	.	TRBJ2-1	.	TGCAGCGTTGAGGGGGTCCACTCCTACAATGAGCAGTTCTTC	CSVEGVHSYNEQFF
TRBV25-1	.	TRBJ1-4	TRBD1	TGTGCCAGCAGTGATAGTGAGACAGGGTTACGTGAAAAACTGTTTTTT	CASSDSETGLREKLFF
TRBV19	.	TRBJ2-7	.	TGTGCCAGTAGTCTGAGCCCCCGGGACGGGAGAATATACGAGCAGTACTTC	CASSLSPRDGRIYEQYF
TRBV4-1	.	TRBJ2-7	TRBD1	TGCGCCAGCAGCCAAGATCGGGGACAGGGTTACGAGCAGTACTTC	CASSQDRGQGYEQYF
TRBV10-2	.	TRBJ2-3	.	TGCGCCAGCACCGATGCACCCCCGGTCCCAGATACGCAGTATTTT	CASTDAPPVPDTQYF
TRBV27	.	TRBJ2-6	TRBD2	TGTGCCAGCAGTTTATATCGGGGGAGGGACTCTGGGGCCAACGTCCTGACTTTC	CASSLYRGRDSGANVLTF
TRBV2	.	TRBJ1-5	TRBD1	TGTGCCAGCAGTGGACAGGGTCGTGAACAGCCCCAGCATTTT	CASSGQGREQPQHF
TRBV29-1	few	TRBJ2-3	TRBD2	TGCAGCGTTCGCGCTAGCGGGGGGTTCGCGCAGTATTTT	CSVRASGGFAQYF
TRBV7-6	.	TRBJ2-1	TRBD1	TGTGCCAGCAGCTTAGGACGGACAGGGGGCAATGAGCAGTTCTTC	CASSLGRTGGNEQFF
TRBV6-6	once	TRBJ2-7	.	TGTGCCAGCAGTTATACGGACACCTCATTGGGTTACGAGCAGTACTTC	CASSYTDTSLGYEQYF